The rows below give T cell receptor beta chains drawn from one sample of a study of control samples from healthy donors and cancer patients. TCRdb's copy holds only in-frame clones and misses some; the assay was immunoSEQ multiplex PCR. The data contain 75,000 to 95,000 clones, more than 85% of them seen just once; the ten biggest clones take up roughly 1.5%. The sample consisted of blood. The receptors here all came from a woman aged 25 to 39 in good health. CDR3s include the opening cysteine and the closing phenylalanine or tryptophan. The D gene is left open where the match is weak. Size is stated for part of the rows, as once, few or many counts, or as a class when the clone is expanded.

D: TRBD1
J: TRBJ1-5
size: -
V: TRBV6-2/TRBV6-3
length: 16
DNA: TGTGCCAGCAGCCCAGGACAGGGGCCCTCCAATCAGCCCCAGCATTTT
CDR3: CASSPGQGPSNQPQHF

D: TRBD1
J: TRBJ1-1
size: -
V: TRBV5-1
length: 13
DNA: TGCGCCAGCAGGGACAGGTTGAACACTGAAGCTTTCTTT
CDR3: CASRDRLNTEAFF

D: -
J: TRBJ2-7
size: -
V: TRBV12-3/TRBV12-4
length: 13
DNA: TGTGCCAGCAGTCCCGTAAGTCTCTACGAGCAGTACTTC
CDR3: CASSPVSLYEQYF

D: -
J: TRBJ1-2
size: once
V: TRBV5-1
length: 15
DNA: TGCGCCAGCAGCTTGGCGGGGAGTGGGAACTATGGCTACACCTTC
CDR3: CASSLAGSGNYGYTF

D: -
J: TRBJ1-1
size: -
V: TRBV30
length: 11
DNA: TGTGCCTGGAGTGAAAGTATTTTAGCTTTCTTT
CDR3: CAWSESILAFF

D: -
J: TRBJ1-1
size: -
V: TRBV12-5
length: 16
DNA: TGTGCTAGTGGTTTGGGCCAGGTTTTCTCGAACACTGAAGCTTTCTTT
CDR3: CASGLGQVFSNTEAFF

D: -
J: TRBJ2-3
size: -
V: TRBV20-1
length: 10
DNA: TGCAGTGCTAGAGAATTGGCCGGGAGATTT
CDR3: CSARELAGRF

D: TRBD1
J: TRBJ1-1
size: -
V: TRBV10-1
length: 13
DNA: TGCGCCAGCAGCCGGACAGGGAACACTGAAGCTTTCTTT
CDR3: CASSRTGNTEAFF

D: -
J: TRBJ1-1
size: -
V: TRBV3-1/TRBV3-2
length: 13
DNA: TGTGCCAGCAGCCAAGGGTCCAGGCCTGAAGCTTTCTTT
CDR3: CASSQGSRPEAFF

D: -
J: TRBJ1-2
size: -
V: TRBV6-6
length: 14
DNA: TGTGCCAGCAGTTACGTAGGACTCAACTATGGCTACACCTTC
CDR3: CASSYVGLNYGYTF

D: TRBD1
J: TRBJ2-2
size: -
V: TRBV5-1
length: 16
DNA: TGCGCCAGCAGCTTGGGGACAGGACCGAACACCGGGGAGCTGTTTTTT
CDR3: CASSLGTGPNTGELFF

D: TRBD1
J: TRBJ2-2
size: -
V: TRBV6-1
length: 12
DNA: TGTGCCAGCAGTGAAGACAGGACAGGGCTGTTTTTT
CDR3: CASSEDRTGLFF

D: TRBD1
J: TRBJ2-7
size: -
V: TRBV19
length: 12
DNA: TGTGCCAGTAGTATGGACAGGAATAAGCAGTACTTC
CDR3: CASSMDRNKQYF

D: -
J: TRBJ2-3
size: -
V: TRBV29-1
length: 14
DNA: TGCAGCGTTGAGCTGCTAGCTAGCACAGATACGCAGTATTTT
CDR3: CSVELLASTDTQYF

D: TRBD1
J: TRBJ1-5
size: -
V: TRBV7-8
length: 16
DNA: TGTGCCAGCAGCCCCCAACCGGGACAGGGGAATCAGCCCCAGCATTTT
CDR3: CASSPQPGQGNQPQHF

D: TRBD2
J: TRBJ2-3
size: -
V: TRBV9
length: 14
DNA: TGTGCCAGCAGCGTTAGCGGGAGTACAGATACGCAGTATTTT
CDR3: CASSVSGSTDTQYF

D: -
J: TRBJ2-7
size: -
V: TRBV11-2
length: 14
DNA: TGTGCCAGCAGCTTCCTCGGCACAACCTACGAGCAGTACTTC
CDR3: CASSFLGTTYEQYF

D: TRBD2
J: TRBJ2-5
size: -
V: TRBV15
length: 16
DNA: TGTGCCACCAGCAGAGAGACTAGCGGGGGTCTGGAGACCCAGTACTTC
CDR3: CATSRETSGGLETQYF

D: -
J: TRBJ1-1
size: -
V: TRBV7-9
length: 11
DNA: TGTGCCAGCAGCCCAAGTACTGAAGCTTTCTTT
CDR3: CASSPSTEAFF

D: TRBD1
J: TRBJ1-1
size: -
V: TRBV7-3
length: 14
DNA: TGTGCCAGCAGCCCGGGACAGAGGAACACTGAAGCTTTCTTT
CDR3: CASSPGQRNTEAFF

D: -
J: TRBJ1-6
size: -
V: TRBV6-5
length: 14
DNA: TGTGCCAGCACCCAGTGGCCGGGGGTCGGGCCCCTCCACTTT
CDR3: CASTQWPGVGPLHF

D: -
J: TRBJ1-4
size: once
V: TRBV28
length: 13
DNA: TGTGCCAGCGCGACACAGCCGATTGAAAAACTGTTTTTT
CDR3: CASATQPIEKLFF

D: TRBD1
J: TRBJ1-2
size: -
V: TRBV28
length: 16
DNA: TGTGCCAGCAGTTTTAGAACTAGGACAGGGCTCTATGGCTACACCTTC
CDR3: CASSFRTRTGLYGYTF

D: -
J: TRBJ2-7
size: once
V: TRBV5-4
length: 14
DNA: TGTGCCAGCAGCTTGAAGGACGGGACCTACGAGCAGTACTTC
CDR3: CASSLKDGTYEQYF

D: -
J: TRBJ2-1
size: -
V: TRBV7-8
length: 15
DNA: TGTGCCAGCAGCTTAAGTAGTCCTTTGGGGAATGAGCAGTTCTTC
CDR3: CASSLSSPLGNEQFF

D: TRBD1
J: TRBJ1-1
size: -
V: TRBV4-1
length: 17
DNA: TGCGCCAGCAGCCAAAGGGGTCAGGGGGGGGCTTACACTGAAGCTTTCTTT
CDR3: CASSQRGQGGAYTEAFF

D: -
J: TRBJ1-5
size: -
V: TRBV19
length: 14
DNA: TGTGCCAGTAGTATCCGAGAGTTTGGCCAGCCCCAGCATTTT
CDR3: CASSIREFGQPQHF

D: -
J: TRBJ1-5
size: -
V: TRBV24-1
length: 14
DNA: TGTGCCACCAGTGATGAGGGCAGGAATCAGCCCCAGCATTTT
CDR3: CATSDEGRNQPQHF

D: -
J: TRBJ1-1
size: -
V: TRBV11-2
length: 13
DNA: TGTGCCAGCAGCTTCGGACTTAACACTGAAGCTTTCTTT
CDR3: CASSFGLNTEAFF

D: -
J: TRBJ1-1
size: once
V: TRBV7-2
length: 15
DNA: TGTGCCAGCAGCTCAGACAGTTCAAGGGGGACTGAAGCTTTCTTT
CDR3: CASSSDSSRGTEAFF

D: -
J: TRBJ2-7
size: -
V: TRBV6-2/TRBV6-3
length: 15
DNA: TGTGCCAGCAGCGAGTTGGGGACAAAGTCCTACGAGCAGTACTTC
CDR3: CASSELGTKSYEQYF

D: TRBD1
J: TRBJ2-3
size: -
V: TRBV9
length: 16
DNA: TGTGCCAGCAGCGTAGCCGGGACAGGGGGCTCAGATACGCAGTATTTT
CDR3: CASSVAGTGGSDTQYF

D: -
J: TRBJ1-2
size: -
V: TRBV7-9
length: 13
DNA: TGTGCCACTAGGGCCACCGGGAACTATGGCTACACCTTC
CDR3: CATRATGNYGYTF

D: TRBD1
J: TRBJ1-2
size: -
V: TRBV5-1
length: 12
DNA: TGCGCCAGCCGCCGGGACAGCTATGGCTACACCTTC
CDR3: CASRRDSYGYTF

D: TRBD1
J: TRBJ1-5
size: -
V: TRBV6-6
length: 12
DNA: TGTGCCAGCAGTTGGGACAGGGAGCCCCAGCATTTT
CDR3: CASSWDREPQHF

D: -
J: TRBJ2-7
size: -
V: TRBV6-5
length: 16
DNA: TGTGCCAGCAGTTATAGTCCAGGGTCGACAACCTACGAGCAGTACTTC
CDR3: CASSYSPGSTTYEQYF

D: -
J: TRBJ2-3
size: -
V: TRBV10-3
length: 15
DNA: TGTGCCATCTCGGGACCGACAAGTAGCACAGATACGCAGTATTTT
CDR3: CAISGPTSSTDTQYF

D: -
J: TRBJ1-1
size: -
V: TRBV29-1
length: 14
DNA: TGCAGCGTTGAATGGGCAGGGAGCGACACTGAAGCTTTCTTT
CDR3: CSVEWAGSDTEAFF

D: -
J: TRBJ2-3
size: -
V: TRBV5-1
length: 13
DNA: TGCGCCAGCAGACCTAATAGCGCAGATACGCAGTATTTT
CDR3: CASRPNSADTQYF

D: -
J: TRBJ1-5
size: once
V: TRBV4-1
length: 16
DNA: TGCGCCAGCAGCCAAGGTCCCGGACAGTCCAATCAGCCCCAGCATTTT
CDR3: CASSQGPGQSNQPQHF

D: -
J: TRBJ1-5
size: -
V: TRBV11-2
length: 15
DNA: TGTGCCAGCAGCTCCCAGGCAGGGAGCGATCAGCCCCAGCATTTT
CDR3: CASSSQAGSDQPQHF

D: -
J: TRBJ2-3
size: -
V: TRBV2
length: 16
DNA: TGTGCCAGCAGTGACTGGGGGGGCAGGAGCACAGATACGCAGTATTTT
CDR3: CASSDWGGRSTDTQYF